This passage covers 11 T cell receptor beta chains from one sample sequenced in a study of siplizumab effects on memory and regulatory T cells. Clones were read by immunoSEQ multiplex PCR, and TCRdb kept only the in-frame ones, dropping some. The data show about 110,000 clones, 92% seen once. Sample: Tregs sorted from blood. The receptors come from a human donor in good health.

This clone was detected only once. The chain joins TRBV7-8 to TRBJ2-7; D uncertain. Germline V gene sequence: CDR1 SGHVS, CDR2 FQNEAQ. V was cut by 2 bases and J by 6 bases, with 5 bases left in between. The CDR3 runs 11 residues. This chain's CDR3 is CASSLLAEQYF. As DNA, the CDR3 is TGTGCCAGCAGCTTATTAGCCGAGCAGTACTTC.

The J gene is TRBJ2-1, the V gene TRBV6-6, with D possibly being TRBD2 (6 bases). Looked up from germline, CDR1 is MNHNY and CDR2 is SVGAGI (reference sequence). Trimming pared 6 bases from V and 4 bases from J, leaving 16 bases between. The CDR3 has 15 residues. The CDR3 region is CASSRELSGYNEQFF. DNA for the CDR3: TGTGCCAGCAGCCGGGAGCTTAGCGGTTACAATGAGCAGTTCTTC.

About this clone: Its ends do not fully match the called genes, so a read error is possible. The rearrangement links TRBV5-1 to TRBJ2-7; 8 bases fit TRBD1. CDR1 is SGHRS, CDR2 YFSETQ, per germline. The CDR3 is made up of 15 amino acids. This CDR3 is CASSGAGGAFRELDF. Here the CDR3 DNA reads TGCGCCAGCAGCGGAGCAGGGGGCGCGTTTCGTGAATTGGACTTC.

The chain carries TRBV10-3 and TRBJ2-5; 12 bases line up with TRBD2. Germline loops: CDR1 ENHRY, CDR2 SYGVKD. This CDR3 has 15 amino acids. V shed 5 bases, J shed 5 bases, and the junction held 6 bases outside the gene matches. CDR3 amino acids: CAISQLAGGRETQYF. CDR3 nucleotides: TGTGCCATCAGTCAACTAGCGGGAGGAAGGGAGACCCAGTACTTC.

The chain carries TRBV5-8 and TRBJ1-1, with TRBD1 as a possible D gene (6 bases). Germline CDR1 is SGHTS and CDR2 is YDEGEE. This CDR3 spans 14 amino acids. Between the trimmed V and J ends, which lost 0 bases and 2 bases, there was a span of 8 bases. In nucleotides, the CDR3 is TGTGCCAGCAGCTTGGGGACAGCCAACACTGAAGCTTTCTTT. It specifies CASSLGTANTEAFF.

The chain uses TRBV5-1 and TRBJ1-1; perhaps TRBD1 as D (5 bases). Between the trimmed V and J ends, which lost 0 bases and 4 bases, there was a span of 7 bases. CDR3 size: 13 residues. Germline lookup yields CDR1 SGHRS and CDR2 YFSETQ. CDR3: CASSLEGTTEAFF. The CDR3 bases are TGCGCCAGCAGCTTGGAGGGGACCACTGAAGCTTTCTTT.

The rearrangement joins TRBV10-2 to TRBJ1-3; D remains unclear. From germline, CDR1 is WSHSY and CDR2 SAAADI. The CDR3 loop spans 12 amino acids. The V and J ends lost 2 bases and 2 bases respectively, with 1 base between them. Written as DNA, the CDR3 is TGCGCCAGCAGTGAGGCTGGAAACACCATATATTTT. Its protein is CASSEAGNTIYF.

The chain recombines TRBV27 with TRBJ2-6; D possibly corresponds to TRBD2 (5 bases). Germline lookup yields CDR1 MNHEY and CDR2 SMNVEV (reference sequence). V was pared by 4 bases and J by 0 bases, with 16 bases between. The CDR3 runs to 18 residues. CDR3 DNA sequence: TGTGCCAGCAGTTCCGGGATAGTAACCCCCTCTGGGGCCAACGTCCTGACTTTC. It encodes CASSSGIVTPSGANVLTF.

Notes on this clone: Compared with germline, one end of the junction differs, possibly owing to a read error. This CDR3 reads CASSLGGRGADF. CDR3 DNA sequence: TGTGCCAGCAGCTTAGGAGGCAGGGGAGCGGACTTC. The genes are TRBV11-2 and TRBJ2-5, with D possibly TRBD1 on 6 matching bases. The germline V gene has CDR1 SGHAT and CDR2 FQNNGV. This CDR3 is 12 amino acids long.

Note on this clone: A junction boundary mismatches the germline segment, possibly from a read error. This chain joins TRBV7-7 and TRBJ1-5; possibly TRBD1 for D (5 bases). CDR3 length equals 15 residues. Germline V gene sequence: CDR1 SSHAT, CDR2 FNYEAQ (reference sequence). Written as DNA, the CDR3 is TGTGCTAGCAGCTTAAGGGGAGGTAGCAATCAGCCCCAGCATTTT. This translates into CASSLRGGSNQPQHF.

The chain couples TRBV20-1 to TRBJ2-7; D is unresolved. The ends were cut back, 4 bases at V and 0 bases at J, with 4 bases in the middle. The CDR3 contains 11 residues. Germline CDR1 DFQATT, CDR2 SNEGSKA (reference sequence). The CDR3 sequence: CSAILSYEQYF. CDR3 DNA sequence: TGCAGTGCTATCCTCTCCTACGAGCAGTACTTC.